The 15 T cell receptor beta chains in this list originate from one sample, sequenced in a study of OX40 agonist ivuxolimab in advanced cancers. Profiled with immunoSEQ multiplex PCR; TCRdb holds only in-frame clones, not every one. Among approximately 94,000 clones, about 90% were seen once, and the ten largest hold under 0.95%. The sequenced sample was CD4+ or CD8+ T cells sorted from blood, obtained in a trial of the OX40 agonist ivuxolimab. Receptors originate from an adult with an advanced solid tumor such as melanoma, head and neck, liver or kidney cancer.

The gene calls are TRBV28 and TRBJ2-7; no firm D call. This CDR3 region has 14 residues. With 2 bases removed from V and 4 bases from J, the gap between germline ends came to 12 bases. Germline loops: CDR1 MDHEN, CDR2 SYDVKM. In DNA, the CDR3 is TGTGCCAGCAGTTTAACCACAGTCGGTTACGAGCAGTACTTC. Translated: CASSLTTVGYEQYF.

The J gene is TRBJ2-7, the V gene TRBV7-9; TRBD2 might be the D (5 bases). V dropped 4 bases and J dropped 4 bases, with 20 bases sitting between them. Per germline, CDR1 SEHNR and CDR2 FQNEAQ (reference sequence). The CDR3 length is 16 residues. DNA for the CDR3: TGTGCCAGCAGCTCCCCCGTGTCGACGGGAAGGTACGAGCAGTACTTC. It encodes CASSSPVSTGRYEQYF.

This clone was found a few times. This chain's CDR3 is CASSSGGPGTDTQYF. CDR3 coding DNA: TGTGCCAGCTCATCAGGAGGGCCTGGTACAGATACGCAGTATTTT. This chain links TRBV18 with TRBJ2-3; D is perhaps TRBD2 (6 bases). CDR1 KGHSH and CDR2 LQKENI come from the germline V gene. The ends were cut back, 5 bases at V and 3 bases at J, with 15 bases in the middle. CDR3 size: 15 residues.

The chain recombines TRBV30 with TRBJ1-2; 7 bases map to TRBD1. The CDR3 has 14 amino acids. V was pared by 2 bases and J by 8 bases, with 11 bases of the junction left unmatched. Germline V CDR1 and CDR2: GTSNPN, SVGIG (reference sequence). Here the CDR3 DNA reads TGTGCCTGGAGTCTAAGACAGGGTCTCGGCGGCTACACCTTC. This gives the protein CAWSLRQGLGGYTF.

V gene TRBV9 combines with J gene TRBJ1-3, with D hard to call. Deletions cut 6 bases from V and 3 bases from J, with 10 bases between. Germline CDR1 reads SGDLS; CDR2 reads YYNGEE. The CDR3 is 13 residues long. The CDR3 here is CASTSALGNTIYF. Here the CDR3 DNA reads TGTGCCAGCACCTCAGCCCTTGGAAACACCATATATTTT.

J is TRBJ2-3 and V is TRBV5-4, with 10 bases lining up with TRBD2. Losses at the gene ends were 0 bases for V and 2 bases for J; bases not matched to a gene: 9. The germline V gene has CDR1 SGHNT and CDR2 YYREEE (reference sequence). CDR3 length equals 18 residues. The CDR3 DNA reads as TGTGCCAGCAGCTTGGGCCCTAGCGGGAGACGGCCCACAGATACGCAGTATTTT. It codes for CASSLGPSGRRPTDTQYF.

The CDR3 here is CASRMMAGGSYEQYF. DNA for the CDR3: TGTGCCAGCAGAATGATGGCGGGAGGCTCCTACGAGCAGTACTTC. The chain joins TRBV2 to TRBJ2-7; 8 bases are shared with TRBD2. Germline-derived CDR1 and CDR2 are SNHLY and FYNNEI. V trimming: 6 bases; J trimming: 0 bases; junction bases outside the gene matches: 7. CDR3 length: 15 residues.

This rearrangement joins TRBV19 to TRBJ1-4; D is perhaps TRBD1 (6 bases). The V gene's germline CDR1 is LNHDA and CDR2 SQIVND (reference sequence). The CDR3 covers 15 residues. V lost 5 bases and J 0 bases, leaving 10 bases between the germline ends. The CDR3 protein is CASSLNRATNEKLFF. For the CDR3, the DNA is TGTGCCAGTAGTCTGAACAGGGCAACTAATGAAAAACTGTTTTTT.

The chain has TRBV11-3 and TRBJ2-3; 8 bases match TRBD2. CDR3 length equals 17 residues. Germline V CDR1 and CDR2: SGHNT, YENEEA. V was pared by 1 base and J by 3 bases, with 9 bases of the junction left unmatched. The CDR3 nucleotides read TGTGCCAGCAGCTTAGGGCCGGGAGGGAGAGGGACAGATACGCAGTATTTT. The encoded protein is CASSLGPGGRGTDTQYF.

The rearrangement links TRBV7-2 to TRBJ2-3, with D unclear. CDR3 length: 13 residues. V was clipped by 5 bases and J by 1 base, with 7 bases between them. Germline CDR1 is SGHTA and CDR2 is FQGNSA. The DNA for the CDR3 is TGTGCCAGCAGCCCGTCCCGCACAGATACGCAGTATTTT. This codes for CASSPSRTDTQYF.

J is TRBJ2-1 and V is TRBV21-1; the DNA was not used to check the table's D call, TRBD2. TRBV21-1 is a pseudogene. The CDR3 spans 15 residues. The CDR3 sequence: CASSMGLQNYNEQFF. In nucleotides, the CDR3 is TGTGCCAGCAGCATGGGACTCCAGAATTACAATGAGCAGTTCTTC.

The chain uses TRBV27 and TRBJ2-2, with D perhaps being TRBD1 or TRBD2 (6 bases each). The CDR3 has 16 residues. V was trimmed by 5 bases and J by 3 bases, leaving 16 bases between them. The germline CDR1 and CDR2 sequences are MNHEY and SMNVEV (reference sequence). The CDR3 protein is CASSPWWGAYTGELFF. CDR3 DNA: TGTGCCAGCAGTCCGTGGTGGGGGGCCTACACCGGGGAGCTGTTTTTT.

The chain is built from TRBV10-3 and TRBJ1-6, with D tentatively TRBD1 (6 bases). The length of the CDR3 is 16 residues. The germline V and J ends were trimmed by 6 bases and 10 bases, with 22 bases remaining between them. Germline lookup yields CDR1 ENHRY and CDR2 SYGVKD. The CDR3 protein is CAIRDSRVDRWSPLHF. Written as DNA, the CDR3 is TGTGCCATCAGGGACAGCCGGGTCGATCGATGGTCACCCCTCCACTTT.

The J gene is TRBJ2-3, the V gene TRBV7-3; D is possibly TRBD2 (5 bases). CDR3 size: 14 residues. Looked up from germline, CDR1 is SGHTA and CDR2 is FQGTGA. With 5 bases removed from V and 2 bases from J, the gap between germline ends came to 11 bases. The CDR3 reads CASSRGLNTDTQYF. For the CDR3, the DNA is TGTGCCAGCAGCCGCGGACTTAACACAGATACGCAGTATTTT.

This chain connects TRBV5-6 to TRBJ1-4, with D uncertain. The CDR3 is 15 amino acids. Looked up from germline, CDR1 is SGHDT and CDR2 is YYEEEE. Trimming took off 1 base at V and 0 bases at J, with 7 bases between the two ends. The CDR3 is CASSLSAATNEKLFF. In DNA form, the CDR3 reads TGTGCCAGCAGCTTGTCAGCTGCAACTAATGAAAAACTGTTTTTT.